This TCR beta chain was identified in a study of T cells in localized non-small cell lung cancer. Broader study findings: Heterogeneity cannot be ruled out, as sequencing used one tumor region only. Tumor showed lower T cell clonality than uninvolved adjacent lung, where it was highest. In adjacent lung, a median roughly 56 of the top 100 tumor clones were found.

With respect to this clone: Its antigen is still unknown.

Using immunoSEQ multiplex PCR, the repertoire was profiled, and TCRdb retains in-frame clones only, with some absent. Of fewer than 20,000 clones listed, roughly 86% are singletons. The ends were cut back, 6 bases at V and 7 bases at J, with 19 bases in the middle. The CDR3 contains 15 residues. The V gene's germline CDR1 is MNHNS and CDR2 SASEGT. The chain links TRBV6-1 to TRBJ1-5, with D possibly TRBD1 on 5 matching bases. The source was peripheral blood mononuclear cells, collected before any cancer treatment. The origin of this receptor is a male donor aged 60 or over with stage II lung adenocarcinoma. CDR3 bases: TGTGCCAGCAGGGGGCGAGGGGCCCTGGCACAGCCCCAGCATTTT. It encodes CASRGRGALAQPQHF.